This T cell receptor beta chain was retrieved from a study of metastatic and nonmetastatic thyroid tumors (dated by TCRdb to the early 2020s). General notes on the study: For patients with malignant and with benign thyroid disease, the researchers compared repertoires between peripheral blood samples and tumor or nodule tissue samples.

The CDR3 numbers 14 residues from cysteine through phenylalanine. Only CDR3 DNA is held: 42 bases, read in frame from base 1. According to the germline V gene (reference sequence), CDR1 reads DFQATT and CDR2 reads SNEGSKA. None of the patients had been given any treatment before thyroid surgery. Using T-cell receptor beta sequencing, the researchers looked back retrospectively at clinical samples from patients, gathered between about 2012 and 2019. Libraries were built with PCR. Sequencing was performed on an Illumina HiSeq 4000. High-throughput sequencing was used to profile the TCR beta-chain CDR3 region of every patient. From the authors' description of their analysis: Drawing on CDR3 differences between clinicopathological groups, the researchers built a classifier meant to tell apart patients with distant-metastatic papillary thyroid cancer. The Shannon index was used to assess repertoire diversity, and the Morisita-Horn index was used to assess tumor-blood repertoire similarity. TCRdb trimmed public reads at Q25 via fastp, called clones via MiXCR and kept in-frame beta chains. TCRdb's processing, not the study's, gives the V and J calls here. Counted in this sample were 50,000 or so clones; 22% of them appeared once. The ten biggest clones cover 3.5% to 4% of the sample.

Beyond this particular receptor, the publication reports: TCR beta diversity was reported as significantly higher in malignant tumors than in benign nodules, in both blood and tumor samples.

Of note for this clone: This receptor's antigen is unknown. Germline and junction disagree at one end, which may indicate a read error.

The chain is encoded by TRBV20-1 joined to TRBJ2-3; TRBD1 is possibly the D segment (5 matching bases). This clonotype was sampled from a male donor with papillary thyroid cancer or a benign thyroid nodule (not recorded which). Some clones in this sample may be carry-over from other donors' samples. The sample consisted of blood. The bases are TGCAGTGCTAGTAACAGGAAAAGCAAAGATACGGAGTATTTT. The resulting protein is CSASNRKSKDTEYF.